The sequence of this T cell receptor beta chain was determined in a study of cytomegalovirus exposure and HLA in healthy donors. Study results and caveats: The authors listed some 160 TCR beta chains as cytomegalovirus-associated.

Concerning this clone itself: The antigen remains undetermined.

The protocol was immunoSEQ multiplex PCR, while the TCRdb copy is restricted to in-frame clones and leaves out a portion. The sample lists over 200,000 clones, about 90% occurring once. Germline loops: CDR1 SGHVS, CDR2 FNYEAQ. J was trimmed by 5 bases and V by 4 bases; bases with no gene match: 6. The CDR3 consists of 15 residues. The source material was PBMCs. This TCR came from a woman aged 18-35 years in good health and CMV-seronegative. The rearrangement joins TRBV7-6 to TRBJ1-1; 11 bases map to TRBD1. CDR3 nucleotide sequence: TGTGCCAGCAGCTGGGGACAGGGGGGTAGGACTGAAGCTTTCTTT. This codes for CASSWGQGGRTEAFF.